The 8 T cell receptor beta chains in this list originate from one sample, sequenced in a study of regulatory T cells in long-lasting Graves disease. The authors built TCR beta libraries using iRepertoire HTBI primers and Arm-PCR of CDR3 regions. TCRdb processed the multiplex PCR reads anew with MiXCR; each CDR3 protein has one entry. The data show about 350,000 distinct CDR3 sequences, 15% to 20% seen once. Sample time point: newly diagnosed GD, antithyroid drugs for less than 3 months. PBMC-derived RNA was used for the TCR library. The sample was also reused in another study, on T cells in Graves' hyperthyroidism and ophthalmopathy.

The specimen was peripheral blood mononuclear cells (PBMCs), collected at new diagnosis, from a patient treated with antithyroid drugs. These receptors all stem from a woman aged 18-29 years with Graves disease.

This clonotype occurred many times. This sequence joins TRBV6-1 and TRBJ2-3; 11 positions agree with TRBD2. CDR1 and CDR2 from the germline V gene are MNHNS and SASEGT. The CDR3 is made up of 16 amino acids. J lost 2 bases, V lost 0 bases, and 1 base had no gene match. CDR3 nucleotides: TGTGCCAGCAGTGAAGCTAGCGGGGGGGCCACAGATACGCAGTATTTT. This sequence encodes CASSEASGGATDTQYF.

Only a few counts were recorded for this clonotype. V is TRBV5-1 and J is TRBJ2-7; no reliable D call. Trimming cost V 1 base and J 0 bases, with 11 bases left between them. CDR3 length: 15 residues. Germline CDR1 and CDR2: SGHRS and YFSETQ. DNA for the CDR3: TGCGCCAGCAGCTTGTGGACCCTCGGCTCCTACGAGCAGTACTTC. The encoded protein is CASSLWTLGSYEQYF.

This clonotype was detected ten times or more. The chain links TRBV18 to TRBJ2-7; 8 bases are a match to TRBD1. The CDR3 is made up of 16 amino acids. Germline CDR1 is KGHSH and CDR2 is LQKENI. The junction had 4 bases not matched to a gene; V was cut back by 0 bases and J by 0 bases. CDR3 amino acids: CASSPPQTGVSYEQYF. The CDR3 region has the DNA TGTGCCAGCTCACCACCCCAGACAGGGGTCTCCTACGAGCAGTACTTC.

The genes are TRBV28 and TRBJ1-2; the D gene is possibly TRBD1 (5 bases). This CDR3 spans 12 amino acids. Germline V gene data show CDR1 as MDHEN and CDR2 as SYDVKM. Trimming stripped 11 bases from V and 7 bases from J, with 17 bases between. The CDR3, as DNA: TGTGCCTCCAGGGAGGGGCCCATTGGCTACACCTTC. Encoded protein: CASREGPIGYTF.

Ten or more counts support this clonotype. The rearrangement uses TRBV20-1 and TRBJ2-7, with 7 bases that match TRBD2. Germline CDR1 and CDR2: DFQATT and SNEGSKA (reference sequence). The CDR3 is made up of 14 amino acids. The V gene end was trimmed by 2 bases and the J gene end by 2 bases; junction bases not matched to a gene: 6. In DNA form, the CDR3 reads TGCAGTGCTAGATTTCCTAGCGGCCCCTACGAGCAGTACTTC. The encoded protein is CSARFPSGPYEQYF.

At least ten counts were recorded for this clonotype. The CDR3 nucleotides are TGTGCCAGCAGCTTAGACCTATACCAAGAGACCCAGTACTTC. Its protein product is CASSLDLYQETQYF. This chain links TRBV7-9 with TRBJ2-5; D ambiguous. V lost 1 base and J lost 0, with 6 bases in between. This CDR3 spans 14 amino acids. CDR1 is SEHNR and CDR2 is FQNEAQ in the germline V gene (reference sequence).

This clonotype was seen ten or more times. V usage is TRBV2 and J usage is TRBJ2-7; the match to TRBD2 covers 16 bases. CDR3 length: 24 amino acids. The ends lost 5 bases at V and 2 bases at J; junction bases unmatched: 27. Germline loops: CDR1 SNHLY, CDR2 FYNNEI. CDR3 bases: TGTGCCAGCAGTCCCCGCTTGGGTTTATCGCCGGGGACTAGCGGGAGGGCCCACCCCTACGAGCAGTACTTC. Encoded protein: CASSPRLGLSPGTSGRAHPYEQYF.

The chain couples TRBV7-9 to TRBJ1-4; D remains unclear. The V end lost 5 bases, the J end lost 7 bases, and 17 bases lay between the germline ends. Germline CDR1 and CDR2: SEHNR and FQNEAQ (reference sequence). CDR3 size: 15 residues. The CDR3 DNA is TGTGCCAGCAGCCCAAGGAGACTGTCAGGTGAAAAACTGTTTTTT. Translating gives CASSPRRLSGEKLFF.